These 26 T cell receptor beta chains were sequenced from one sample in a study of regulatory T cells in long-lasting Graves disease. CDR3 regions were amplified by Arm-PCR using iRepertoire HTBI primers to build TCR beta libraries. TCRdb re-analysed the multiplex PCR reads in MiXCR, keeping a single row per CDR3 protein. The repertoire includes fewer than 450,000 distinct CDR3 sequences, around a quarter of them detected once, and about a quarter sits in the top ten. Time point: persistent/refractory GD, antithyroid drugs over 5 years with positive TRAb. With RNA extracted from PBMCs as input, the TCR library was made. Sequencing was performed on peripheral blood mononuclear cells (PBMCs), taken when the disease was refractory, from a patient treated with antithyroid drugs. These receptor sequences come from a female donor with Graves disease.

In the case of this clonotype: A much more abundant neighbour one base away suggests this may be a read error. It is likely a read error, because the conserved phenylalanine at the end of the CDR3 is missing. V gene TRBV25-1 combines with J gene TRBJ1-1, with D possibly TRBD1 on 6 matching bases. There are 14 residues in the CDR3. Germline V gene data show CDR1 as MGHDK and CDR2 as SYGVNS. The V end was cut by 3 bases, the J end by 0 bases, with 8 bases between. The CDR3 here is CASSESGVNTEAFS. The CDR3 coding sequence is TGTGCCAGCAGTGAGTCAGGGGTGAACACTGAAGCTTTCTCT.

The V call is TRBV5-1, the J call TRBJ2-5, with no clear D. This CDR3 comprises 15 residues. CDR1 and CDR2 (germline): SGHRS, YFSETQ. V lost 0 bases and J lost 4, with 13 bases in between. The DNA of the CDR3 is TGCGCCAGCAGCTTGGACGGCTCCTTGGGAGAGACCCAGTACTTC. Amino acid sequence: CASSLDGSLGETQYF.

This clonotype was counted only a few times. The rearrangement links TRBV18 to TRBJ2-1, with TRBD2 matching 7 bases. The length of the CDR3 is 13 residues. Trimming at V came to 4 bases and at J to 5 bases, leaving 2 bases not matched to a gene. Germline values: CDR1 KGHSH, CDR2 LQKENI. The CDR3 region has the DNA TGTGCCAGCTCACGGGGAGGGGACAATGAGCAGTTCTTC. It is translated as CASSRGGDNEQFF.

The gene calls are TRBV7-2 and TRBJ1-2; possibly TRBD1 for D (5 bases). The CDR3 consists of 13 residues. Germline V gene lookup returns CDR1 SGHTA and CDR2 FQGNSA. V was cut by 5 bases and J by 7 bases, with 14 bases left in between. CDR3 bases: TGTGCCAGCAGCCCCCTCGGGGACCGTGGCTACACCTTC. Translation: CASSPLGDRGYTF.

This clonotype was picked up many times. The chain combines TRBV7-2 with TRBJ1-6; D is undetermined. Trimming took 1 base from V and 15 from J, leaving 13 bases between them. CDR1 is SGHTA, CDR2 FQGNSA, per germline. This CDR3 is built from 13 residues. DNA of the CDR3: TGTGCCAGCAGCTTAGGGTGGGATCAGCGCCTCCACTTT. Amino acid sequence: CASSLGWDQRLHF.

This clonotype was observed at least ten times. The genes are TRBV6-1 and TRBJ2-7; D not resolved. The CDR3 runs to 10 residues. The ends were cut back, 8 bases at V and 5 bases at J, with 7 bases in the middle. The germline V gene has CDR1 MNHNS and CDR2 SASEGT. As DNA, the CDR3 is TGTGCCAGCGGTAGGGACGAGCAGTACTTC. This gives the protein CASGRDEQYF.

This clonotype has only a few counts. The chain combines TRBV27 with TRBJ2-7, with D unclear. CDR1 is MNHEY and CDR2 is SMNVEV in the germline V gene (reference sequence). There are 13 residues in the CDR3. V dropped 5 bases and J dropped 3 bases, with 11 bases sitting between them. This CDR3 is CASSHNQYYEQYF. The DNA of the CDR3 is TGTGCCAGCAGTCATAACCAATACTACGAGCAGTACTTC.

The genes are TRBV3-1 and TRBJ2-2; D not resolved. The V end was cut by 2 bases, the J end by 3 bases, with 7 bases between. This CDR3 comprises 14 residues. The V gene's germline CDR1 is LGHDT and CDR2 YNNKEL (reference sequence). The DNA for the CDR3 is TGTGCCAGCAGCCAATCGGGCGACACCGGGGAGCTGTTTTTT. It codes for CASSQSGDTGELFF.

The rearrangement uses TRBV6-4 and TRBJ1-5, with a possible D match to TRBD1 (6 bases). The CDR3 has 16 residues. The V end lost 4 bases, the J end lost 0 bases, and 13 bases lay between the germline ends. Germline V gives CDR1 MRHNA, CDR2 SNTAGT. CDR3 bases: TGTGCCAGCAGTGCCCTGGGGGGCAGTAGCAATCAGCCCCAGCATTTT. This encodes CASSALGGSSNQPQHF.

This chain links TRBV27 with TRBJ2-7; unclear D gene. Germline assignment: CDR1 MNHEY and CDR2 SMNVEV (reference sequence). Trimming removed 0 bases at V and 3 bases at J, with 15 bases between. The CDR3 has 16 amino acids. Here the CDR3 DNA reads TGTGCCAGCAGTTTATCGACGCAGCTACTGTTCTACGAGCAGTACTTC. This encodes CASSLSTQLLFYEQYF.

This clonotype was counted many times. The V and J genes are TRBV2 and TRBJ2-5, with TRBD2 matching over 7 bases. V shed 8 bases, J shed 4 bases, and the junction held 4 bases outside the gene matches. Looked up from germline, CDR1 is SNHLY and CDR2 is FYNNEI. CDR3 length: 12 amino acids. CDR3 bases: TGTGCCAGCGATACTAGCGTAGAGACCCAGTACTTC. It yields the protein CASDTSVETQYF.

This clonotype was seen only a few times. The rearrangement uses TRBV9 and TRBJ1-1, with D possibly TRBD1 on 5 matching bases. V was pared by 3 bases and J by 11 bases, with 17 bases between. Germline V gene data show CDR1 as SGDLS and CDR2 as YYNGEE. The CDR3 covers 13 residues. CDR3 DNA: TGTGCCAGCAGCGCAATACCGGACACGACGGCTTTCTTT. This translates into CASSAIPDTTAFF. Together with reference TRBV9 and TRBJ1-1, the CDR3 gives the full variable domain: DSGVTQTPKHLITATGQRVTLRCSPRSGDLSVYWYQQSLDQGLQFLIQYYNGEERAKGNILERFSAQQFPDLHSELNLSSLELGDSALYFCASSAIPDTTAFFGQGTRLTVV.

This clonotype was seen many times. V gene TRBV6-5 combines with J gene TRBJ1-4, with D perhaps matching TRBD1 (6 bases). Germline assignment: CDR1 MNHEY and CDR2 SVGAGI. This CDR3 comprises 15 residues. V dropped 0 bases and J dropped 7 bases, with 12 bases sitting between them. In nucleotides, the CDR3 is TGTGCCAGCAGTTACTCGTCCGGGGGCGGTGAAAAACTGTTTTTT. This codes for CASSYSSGGGEKLFF.

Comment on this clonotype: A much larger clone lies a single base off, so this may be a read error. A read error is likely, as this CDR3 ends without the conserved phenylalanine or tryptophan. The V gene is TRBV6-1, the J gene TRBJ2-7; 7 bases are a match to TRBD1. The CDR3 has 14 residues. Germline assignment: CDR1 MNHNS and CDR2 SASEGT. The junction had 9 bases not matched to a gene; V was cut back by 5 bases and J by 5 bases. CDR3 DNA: TGTGCCAGCAGTTACCCCGGGACAGATCACGAGCAGTACCTC. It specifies CASSYPGTDHEQYL.

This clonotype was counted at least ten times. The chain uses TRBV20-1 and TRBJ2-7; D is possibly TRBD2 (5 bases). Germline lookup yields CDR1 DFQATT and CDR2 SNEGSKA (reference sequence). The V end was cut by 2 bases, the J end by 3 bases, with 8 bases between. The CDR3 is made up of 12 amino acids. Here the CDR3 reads CSARKSGYEQYF. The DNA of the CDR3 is TGCAGTGCTAGAAAAAGCGGCTACGAGCAGTACTTC.

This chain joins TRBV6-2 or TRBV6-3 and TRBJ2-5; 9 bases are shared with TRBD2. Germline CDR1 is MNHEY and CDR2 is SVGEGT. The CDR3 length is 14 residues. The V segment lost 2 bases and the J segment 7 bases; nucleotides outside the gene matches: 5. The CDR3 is CASSYGGGAGTQYF. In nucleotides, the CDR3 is TGTGCCAGCAGTTACGGCGGGGGGGCAGGGACCCAGTACTTC.

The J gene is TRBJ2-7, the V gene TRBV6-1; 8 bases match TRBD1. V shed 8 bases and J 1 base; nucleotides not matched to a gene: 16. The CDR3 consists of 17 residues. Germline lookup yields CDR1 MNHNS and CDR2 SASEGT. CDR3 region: CASQGQAQDYISYEQYF. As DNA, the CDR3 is TGTGCCAGCCAGGGACAGGCCCAGGACTATATATCCTACGAGCAGTACTTC.

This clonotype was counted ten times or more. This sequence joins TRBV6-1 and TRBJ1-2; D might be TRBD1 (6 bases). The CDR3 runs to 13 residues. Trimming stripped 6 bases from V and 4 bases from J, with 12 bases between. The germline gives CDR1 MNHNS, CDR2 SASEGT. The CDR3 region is CASSLQGTYGYTF. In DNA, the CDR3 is TGTGCCAGCAGCCTACAGGGTACCTATGGCTACACCTTC.

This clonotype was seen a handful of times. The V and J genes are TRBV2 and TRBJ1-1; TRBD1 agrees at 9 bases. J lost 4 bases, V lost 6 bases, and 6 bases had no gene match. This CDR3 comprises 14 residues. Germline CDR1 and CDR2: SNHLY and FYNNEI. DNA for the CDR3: TGTGCCAGCAGCTCCGGGACAGGGTCCACTGAAGCTTTCTTT. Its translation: CASSSGTGSTEAFF.

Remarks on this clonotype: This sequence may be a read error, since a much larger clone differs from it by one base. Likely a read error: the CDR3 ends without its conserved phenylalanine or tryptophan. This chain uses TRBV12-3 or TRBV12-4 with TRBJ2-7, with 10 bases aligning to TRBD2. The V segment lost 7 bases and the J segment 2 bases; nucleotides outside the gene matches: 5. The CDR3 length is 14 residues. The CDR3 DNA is TGTGCCAGCACCATAGGACTAGCGGCCTACGAGCAGTACTCC. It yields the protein CASTIGLAAYEQYS.

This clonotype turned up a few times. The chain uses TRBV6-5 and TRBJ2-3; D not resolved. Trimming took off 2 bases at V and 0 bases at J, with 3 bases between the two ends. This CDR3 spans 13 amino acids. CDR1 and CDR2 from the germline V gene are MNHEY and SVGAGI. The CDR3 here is CASSYPSTDTQYF. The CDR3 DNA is TGTGCCAGCAGTTACCCTAGCACAGATACGCAGTATTTT.

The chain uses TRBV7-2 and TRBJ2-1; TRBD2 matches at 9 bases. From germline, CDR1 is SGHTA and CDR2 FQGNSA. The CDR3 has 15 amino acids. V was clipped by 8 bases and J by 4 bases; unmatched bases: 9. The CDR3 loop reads CASGPASGVYNEQFF. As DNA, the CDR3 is TGTGCCAGCGGCCCGGCTAGCGGGGTGTACAATGAGCAGTTCTTC.

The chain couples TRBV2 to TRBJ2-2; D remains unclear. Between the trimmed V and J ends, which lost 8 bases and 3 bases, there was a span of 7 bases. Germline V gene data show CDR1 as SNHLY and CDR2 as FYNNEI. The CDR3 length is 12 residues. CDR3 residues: CASGDDTGELFF. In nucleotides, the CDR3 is TGTGCCAGCGGCGATGACACCGGGGAGCTGTTTTTT.

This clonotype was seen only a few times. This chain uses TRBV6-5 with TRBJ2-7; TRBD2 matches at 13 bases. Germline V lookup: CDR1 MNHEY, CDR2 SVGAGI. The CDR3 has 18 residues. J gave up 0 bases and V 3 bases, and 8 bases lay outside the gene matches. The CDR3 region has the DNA TGTGCCAGCAGTTATACCGGGACTAGCGGGATAATCTCCTACGAGCAGTACTTC. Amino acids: CASSYTGTSGIISYEQYF.

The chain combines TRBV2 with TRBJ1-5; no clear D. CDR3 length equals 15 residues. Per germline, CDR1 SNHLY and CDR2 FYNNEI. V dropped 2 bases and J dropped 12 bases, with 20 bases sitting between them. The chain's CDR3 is CASSEIVWGIDLQHF. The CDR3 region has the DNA TGTGCCAGCAGTGAAATTGTATGGGGAATCGATCTCCAGCATTTT.

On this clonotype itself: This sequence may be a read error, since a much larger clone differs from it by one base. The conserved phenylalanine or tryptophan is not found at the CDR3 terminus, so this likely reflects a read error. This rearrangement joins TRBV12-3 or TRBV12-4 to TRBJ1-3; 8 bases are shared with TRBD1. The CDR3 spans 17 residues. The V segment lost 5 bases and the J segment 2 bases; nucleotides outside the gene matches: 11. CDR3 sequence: CASSLLRTGRPGNTIYS. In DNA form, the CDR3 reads TGTGCCAGCAGTCTTCTAAGGACAGGGAGGCCTGGAAACACCATATATTCT.